Presented here are 8 T cell receptor beta chains from one specimen sequenced in a study of shared clonotypes between healthy human individuals (dated by TCRdb to 2020 to 2022). The library was made by the immunoSEQ multiplex PCR assay. The immuneACCESS repertoire file appears here via TCRdb, limited to in-frame rearrangements. These files lack a portion of the clones; in checked studies, under half of the deficit traces to unresolved V genes, and the cause of the others is not known. For this sample the table gives about 600,000 clones, of which more than 95% were detected only once. In total, the top ten clones hold about 0.06% of the sample. Sequencing used naive CD4+ T cells sorted from blood. This specimen's cell subset or site label, interpreted: CD45RA+ positively selected. Receptors originate from a woman between 25 and 40 years old in good health.

V and J are TRBV5-1 and TRBJ1-2; TRBD1 aligns across 7 bases. The CDR3 sequence is 15 residues long. With 2 bases clipped from V and 2 bases from J, the junction kept 6 bases outside the gene matches. From germline, CDR1 is SGHRS and CDR2 YFSETQ. The CDR3: CASSLRGPNNYGYTF. The CDR3 DNA is TGCGCCAGCAGCTTAAGGGGGCCGAACAACTATGGCTACACCTTC.

This clone appeared once. V is TRBV2 and J is TRBJ1-5; D is unclear. The CDR3 runs 18 residues. The germline gives CDR1 SNHLY, CDR2 FYNNEI. Trimming pared 2 bases from V and 0 bases from J, leaving 17 bases between. The chain's CDR3 is CASSERLVAATSNQPQHF. DNA of the CDR3: TGTGCCAGCAGTGAAAGGTTGGTGGCAGCTACTAGCAATCAGCCCCAGCATTTT.

This clone appeared a single time. The chain uses TRBV5-6 and TRBJ1-1, with D unclear. There are 15 residues in the CDR3. The germline gives CDR1 SGHDT, CDR2 YYEEEE. V lost 5 bases and J 5 bases, leaving 19 bases between the germline ends. CDR3 DNA sequence: TGTGCCAGCAGACCCCAGACGGCGCGGGTGACTGAAGCTTTCTTT. Encoded protein: CASRPQTARVTEAFF.

The genes are TRBV27 and TRBJ2-1, with 8 bases lining up with TRBD1. J gave up 4 bases and V 1 base, and 18 bases lay outside the gene matches. Looked up from germline, CDR1 is MNHEY and CDR2 is SMNVEV (reference sequence). This CDR3 has 20 residues. The CDR3 loop is CASSLFGWDRNQGGYNEQFF. As DNA, the CDR3 is TGTGCCAGCAGTTTATTTGGGTGGGACAGGAACCAGGGGGGTTACAATGAGCAGTTCTTC.

This clone has only one observation. V is TRBV14 and J is TRBJ2-7; D is uncertain. CDR3 length: 14 residues. Trimming took off 4 bases at V and 1 base at J, with 11 bases between the two ends. In germline, CDR1 is SGHDN, CDR2 FVKESK. The CDR3 sequence: CASSPWMDSYEQYF. The CDR3 region has the DNA TGTGCCAGCAGCCCTTGGATGGATTCCTACGAGCAGTACTTC.

The V call is TRBV28, the J call TRBJ2-5; a weak D match, TRBD1 (5 bases). The J call is doubtful: the DNA matches TRBJ2-7 better. Germline V gene lookup returns CDR1 MDHEN and CDR2 SYDVKM. This CDR3 is built from 14 residues. The CDR3 loop reads CASSVDTGPYEQYF. The DNA for the CDR3 is TGTGCCAGCAGTGTGGACACGGGCCCTTACGAGCAGTACTTC.

This chain links TRBV19 with TRBJ1-3; D ambiguous. V was cut by 4 bases and J by 0 bases, with 13 bases left in between. CDR1 and CDR2 (germline): LNHDA, SQIVND (reference sequence). The CDR3 has 16 amino acids. Written as DNA, the CDR3 is TGTGCCAGTAGTAGTACCGGGCTTGCCTCTGGAAACACCATATATTTT. It is translated as CASSSTGLASGNTIYF.

The chain couples TRBV28 to TRBJ2-7, with a possible D match to TRBD1 (6 bases). Germline values: CDR1 MDHEN, CDR2 SYDVKM. Trimming cost V 7 bases and J 3 bases, with 13 bases left between them. The CDR3 is made up of 13 amino acids. CDR3 in amino acids: CASKVQGVYEQYF. The CDR3 DNA is TGTGCCAGCAAAGTACAGGGTGTCTACGAGCAGTACTTC.